The 18 T cell receptor beta chains reported below all come from one sample, sequenced in a study of T cells in Graves' hyperthyroidism and ophthalmopathy. Amplification targeted TCR beta CDR3 regions from RNA transcripts. HTBI primers drove first-round RT-PCR of the TCR CDR3. TCRdb independently ran MiXCR on the multiplex PCR reads; one entry per CDR3 protein. The sample has 150,000 to 200,000 distinct CDR3 sequences; about 9% are singletons. Sequencing was carried out using blood. Every receptor here comes from a woman between 18 and 29 years old with Graves' hyperthyroidism that later progressed to Graves' ophthalmopathy.

Only a few counts were recorded for this clonotype. The chain has TRBV19 and TRBJ2-3, with TRBD2 matching 13 bases. Germline V gene lookup returns CDR1 LNHDA and CDR2 SQIVND (reference sequence). J gave up 5 bases and V 4 bases, and 6 bases lay outside the gene matches. The CDR3 covers 16 residues. The DNA of the CDR3 is TGTGCCAGTAGTAGCCTACTAGCGGGAGGGATAGATACGCAGTATTTT. Its protein product is CASSSLLAGGIDTQYF. Using reference TRBV19 and TRBJ2-3 for the parts outside the CDR3, the full variable domain is DGGITQSPKYLFRKEGQNVTLSCEQNLNHDAMYWYRQDPGQGLRLIYYSQIVNDFQKGDIAEGYSVSREKKESFPLTVTSAQKNPTAFYLCASSSLLAGGIDTQYFGPGTRLTVL.

In its sample, this clonotype was seen once. The chain employs TRBV20-1 and TRBJ2-1, with a weak D call TRBD1 (7 bases). The ends were cut back, 1 base at V and 7 bases at J, with 17 bases in the middle. The germline V gene has CDR1 DFQATT and CDR2 SNEGSKA (reference sequence). The CDR3 consists of 15 residues. The CDR3 reads CSARAKGGRGNEQFF. CDR3 DNA: TGCAGTGCTAGAGCAAAGGGGGGCAGGGGGAATGAGCAGTTCTTC.

This clonotype showed up many times. The J gene is TRBJ2-5, the V gene TRBV27; D possibly corresponds to TRBD2 (6 bases). Trimming removed 8 bases at V and 4 bases at J, with 14 bases between. From germline, CDR1 is MNHEY and CDR2 SMNVEV (reference sequence). The CDR3 has 13 amino acids. CDR3 region: CASRRGFRETQYF. CDR3 DNA: TGTGCCAGCCGCCGGGGGTTCCGAGAGACCCAGTACTTC.

Many counts were recorded for this clonotype. The V call is TRBV13, the J call TRBJ2-7; 8 nucleotides match TRBD1. Germline V gene sequence: CDR1 PRHDT, CDR2 FYEKMQ (reference sequence). The CDR3 is 15 amino acids. The V and J ends lost 5 bases and 4 bases, in that order; junction bases with no gene match: 10. The CDR3: CASSPRTGLSYEQYF. CDR3 nucleotides: TGTGCCAGCAGCCCGAGGACAGGGTTGTCGTACGAGCAGTACTTC.

The sample holds many counts of this clonotype. J is TRBJ1-2 and V is TRBV20-1; no clear D. CDR1 DFQATT and CDR2 SNEGSKA come from the germline V gene (reference sequence). The CDR3 is 13 residues long. V was cut by 3 bases and J by 3 bases, with 11 bases left in between. Here the CDR3 reads CSARVPYYYGYTF. The CDR3 bases are TGCAGTGCTAGGGTTCCTTATTACTATGGCTACACCTTC.

This clonotype was picked up many times. The chain carries TRBV5-1 and TRBJ2-2; 8 bases are a match to TRBD1. V lost 6 bases and J lost 4; bases outside the gene matches: 8. The CDR3 runs to 15 residues. CDR1 and CDR2 from the germline V gene are SGHRS and YFSETQ. The CDR3 sequence: CASTPGQGATGELFF. DNA of the CDR3: TGCGCCAGCACCCCCGGGCAGGGGGCCACCGGGGAGCTGTTTTTT.

Here the CDR3 DNA reads TGTGCCAGCTCCTACGGGGGGGCCTACAATGAGCAGTTCTTC. Its protein is CASSYGGAYNEQFF. This chain links TRBV9 with TRBJ2-1, with 8 bases lining up with TRBD2. J gave up 2 bases and V 7 bases, and 5 bases lay outside the gene matches. Germline CDR1 SGDLS, CDR2 YYNGEE. CDR3 size: 14 residues.

This clonotype has a count of ten or more. V usage is TRBV12-3 or TRBV12-4 and J usage is TRBJ1-3; D is undetermined. The CDR3 is 17 amino acids. V shed 4 bases and J shed 0 bases, with 16 bases lying between them. CDR3 residues: CASSSHPQRGSGNTIYF. The CDR3 region has the DNA TGTGCCAGCAGTTCCCACCCTCAACGGGGCTCTGGAAACACCATATATTTT.

This clonotype was observed at least ten times. The chain is built from TRBV6-2 or TRBV6-3 and TRBJ2-7; the match to TRBD2 covers 9 bases. This CDR3 is built from 17 residues. Germline CDR1 is MNHEY and CDR2 is SVGEGT. Trimming cost V 0 bases and J 4 bases; bases outside gene matches: 10. The CDR3: CASSYSGRSGRVYEQYF. CDR3 in DNA: TGTGCCAGCAGTTACTCCGGGCGTAGCGGGAGAGTTTACGAGCAGTACTTC.

In its sample, this clonotype was seen once. The CDR3 region is CASGSIGAPTEAFF. CDR3 nucleotides: TGTGCCAGCGGTAGTATTGGGGCGCCTACTGAAGCTTTCTTT. This chain links TRBV2 with TRBJ1-1, with TRBD1 as a possible D gene (5 bases). The CDR3 has 14 residues. Germline CDR1 SNHLY, CDR2 FYNNEI. Trimming took off 8 bases at V and 5 bases at J, with 18 bases between the two ends.

This chain uses TRBV3-1 with TRBJ2-3, with D perhaps matching TRBD1 or TRBD2 (7 bases each). Per the germline V gene, CDR1 is LGHDT and CDR2 is YNNKEL (reference sequence). Trimming shortened V by 3 bases and J by 3 bases, and 19 bases separated the two germline ends. This CDR3 contains 17 residues. Here the CDR3 reads CASSHRKGGGRTDTQYF. CDR3 DNA: TGTGCCAGCAGCCACCGGAAGGGAGGGGGCCGTACAGATACGCAGTATTTT.

This clonotype came up many times. The chain couples TRBV20-1 to TRBJ1-4; D is unclear. CDR3 size: 12 residues. V was trimmed by 3 bases and J by 4 bases, leaving 6 bases between them. Germline CDR1 DFQATT, CDR2 SNEGSKA (reference sequence). The CDR3 nucleotides read TGCAGTGCTAGGGGTGATAATGAAAAACTGTTTTTT. Protein: CSARGDNEKLFF.

This clonotype was found many times. V and J are TRBV30 and TRBJ2-7; 10 bases align to TRBD2. Germline CDR1 is GTSNPN and CDR2 is SVGIG (reference sequence). J was trimmed by 2 bases and V by 0 bases; bases with no gene match: 1. This CDR3 spans 14 amino acids. The CDR3 loop reads CAWSVTSGAYEQYF. The CDR3 DNA reads as TGTGCCTGGAGTGTTACTAGCGGGGCCTACGAGCAGTACTTC.

This clonotype was detected many times. The gene calls are TRBV12-3 or TRBV12-4 and TRBJ1-1; a weak D match, TRBD1 (6 bases). The CDR3 runs 14 residues. Trimming removed 3 bases from V and 3 bases from J, with 11 bases in between. The CDR3 DNA reads as TGTGCCAGCAGTTTTACAGGGATTGACACTGAAGCTTTCTTT. Amino acid sequence: CASSFTGIDTEAFF.

This sequence joins TRBV6-1 and TRBJ1-2, with TRBD1 as a possible D gene (6 bases). CDR1 MNHNS and CDR2 SASEGT come from the germline V gene. The CDR3 sequence is 15 residues long. V was pared by 6 bases and J by 0 bases, with 14 bases between. CDR3 in DNA: TGTGCCAGCAGCAGCCGGGACAAAACTAACTATGGCTACACCTTC. Its protein product is CASSSRDKTNYGYTF.

This clonotype was seen at least ten times. This chain uses TRBV30 with TRBJ1-1; D is undetermined. V was cut by 0 bases and J by 1 base, with 6 bases left in between. Germline V gives CDR1 GTSNPN, CDR2 SVGIG (reference sequence). There are 13 residues in the CDR3. CDR3 protein: CAWSVQENTEAFF. DNA for the CDR3: TGTGCCTGGAGTGTTCAAGAGAACACTGAAGCTTTCTTT.

The sample holds many counts of this clonotype. V gene TRBV29-1 combines with J gene TRBJ1-5; tentative D call: TRBD1 (5 bases). This CDR3 comprises 14 residues. CDR1 SQVTM and CDR2 ANQGSEA come from the germline V gene. Trimming took 6 bases from V and 2 from J, leaving 14 bases between them. The CDR3 nucleotides are TGCAGCGTGGCCCCGGGGGGGGGCAATCAGCCCCAGCATTTT. Translating gives CSVAPGGGNQPQHF.

This clonotype has a count of ten or more. This chain uses TRBV2 with TRBJ2-2; TRBD1 aligns across 9 bases. Germline CDR1 reads SNHLY; CDR2 reads FYNNEI. CDR3 size: 15 residues. V trimming: 7 bases; J trimming: 1 base; junction bases outside the gene matches: 4. CDR3 DNA: TGTGCCAGCATGGACAGGGGCGAGAACACCGGGGAGCTGTTTTTT. This sequence encodes CASMDRGENTGELFF.